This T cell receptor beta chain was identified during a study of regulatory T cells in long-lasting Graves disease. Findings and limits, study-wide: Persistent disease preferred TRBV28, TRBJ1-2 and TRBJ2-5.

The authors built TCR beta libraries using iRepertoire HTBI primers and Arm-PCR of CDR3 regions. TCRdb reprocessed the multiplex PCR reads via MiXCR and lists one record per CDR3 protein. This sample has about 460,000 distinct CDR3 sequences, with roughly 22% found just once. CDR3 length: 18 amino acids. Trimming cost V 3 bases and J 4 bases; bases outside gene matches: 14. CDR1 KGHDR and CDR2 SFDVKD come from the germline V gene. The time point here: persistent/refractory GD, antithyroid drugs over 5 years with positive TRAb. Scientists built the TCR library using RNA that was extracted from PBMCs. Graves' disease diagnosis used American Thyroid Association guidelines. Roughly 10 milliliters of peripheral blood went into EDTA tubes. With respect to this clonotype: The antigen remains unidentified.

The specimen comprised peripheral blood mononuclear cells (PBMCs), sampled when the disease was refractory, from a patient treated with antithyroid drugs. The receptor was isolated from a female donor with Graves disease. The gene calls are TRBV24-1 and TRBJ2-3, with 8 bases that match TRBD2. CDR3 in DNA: TGTGCCACCAGTGATCTCCGCCAGGGAGCGGGAGTAGCAGATACGCAGTATTTT. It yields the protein CATSDLRQGAGVADTQYF.